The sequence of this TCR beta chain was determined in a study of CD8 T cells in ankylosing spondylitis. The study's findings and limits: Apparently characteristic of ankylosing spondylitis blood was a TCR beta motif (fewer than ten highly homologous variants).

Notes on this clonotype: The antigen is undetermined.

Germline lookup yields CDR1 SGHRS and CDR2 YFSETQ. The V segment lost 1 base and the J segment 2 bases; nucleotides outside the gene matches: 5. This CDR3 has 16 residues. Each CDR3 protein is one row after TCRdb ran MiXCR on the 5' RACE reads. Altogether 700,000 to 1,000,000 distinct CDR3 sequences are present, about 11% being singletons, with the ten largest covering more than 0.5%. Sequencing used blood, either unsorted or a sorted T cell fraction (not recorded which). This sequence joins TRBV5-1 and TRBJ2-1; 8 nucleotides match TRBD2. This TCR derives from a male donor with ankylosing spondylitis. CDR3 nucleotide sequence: TGCGCCAGCAGCTTGTATAGCGGGGCCCCCTACAATGAGCAGTTCTTC. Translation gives CASSLYSGAPYNEQFF.